Presented here are 25 T cell receptor beta chains from one specimen sequenced in a study of metastatic and nonmetastatic thyroid tumors. Treatment of any kind had been given to no patient before thyroid surgery. With MiXCR, TCRdb reprocessed the PCR reads. The repertoire includes 35,000 to 40,000 clones, around 30% of them detected once, and 11% sits in the top ten. Sequencing was done on a sample of blood. The receptors shown here come from a male donor with papillary thyroid cancer or a benign thyroid nodule (not recorded which). Some clones in this sample may be carry-over from other donors' samples.

There are many counts of this clone. The V call is TRBV28, the J call TRBJ1-2; possible D gene TRBD1, 5 bases. Germline V gene data show CDR1 as MDHEN and CDR2 as SYDVKM. The length of the CDR3 is 13 residues. V shed 10 bases and J shed 5 bases, with 17 bases lying between them. This chain's CDR3 is CAIGTVSLYGYTF. In DNA, the CDR3 is TGTGCCATTGGGACCGTATCCCTTTATGGCTACACCTTC.

This clone was seen only a few times. The rearrangement joins TRBV4-1 to TRBJ2-7, with D perhaps TRBD1 or TRBD2 (7 bases each). V dropped 0 bases and J dropped 5 bases, with 14 bases sitting between them. This CDR3 is 15 amino acids long. Germline lookup yields CDR1 MGHRA and CDR2 YSYEKL. For the CDR3, the DNA is TGCGCCAGCAGCCAAGATGACAGGGAGGGGGACGAGCAGTACTTC. It translates to CASSQDDREGDEQYF.

V gene TRBV5-1 combines with J gene TRBJ2-1; 8 nucleotides align to TRBD1. CDR1 SGHRS and CDR2 YFSETQ come from the germline V gene. The CDR3 runs to 15 residues. J was trimmed by 3 bases and V by 3 bases; bases with no gene match: 5. The CDR3 DNA reads as TGCGCCAGCAGCTCGGTACAGGGGGTCTACAATGAGCAGTTCTTC. This gives the protein CASSSVQGVYNEQFF.

With respect to this clone: Germline is not matched at one junction end, which may reflect a read error. The chain couples TRBV10-1 to TRBJ2-7; D is tentatively TRBD1 or TRBD2 (5 bases each). Germline-derived CDR1 and CDR2 are WNHNN and SYGVQD (reference sequence). The CDR3 sequence is 15 residues long. The CDR3 loop reads CASSEYRDGRYEQYF. The CDR3 DNA is TGCGCCAGCAGTGAATATAGGGACGGCCGCTACGAGCAGTACTTT.

This clone was observed a few times. V usage is TRBV6-2 or TRBV6-3 and J usage is TRBJ2-5; maybe TRBD2 (7 bases). Germline CDR1 and CDR2: MNHEY and SVGEGT. The CDR3 extends over 14 amino acids. V lost 0 bases and J lost 4, with 9 bases in between. The CDR3 here is CASSYSGGRETQYF. The CDR3, as DNA: TGTGCCAGCAGTTACTCGGGGGGGCGAGAGACCCAGTACTTC.

This clone was counted many times. The chain employs TRBV28 and TRBJ1-5; D call uncertain. Deletions cut 4 bases from V and 7 bases from J, with 11 bases between. Germline V gives CDR1 MDHEN, CDR2 SYDVKM. This CDR3 is 13 amino acids long. Written as DNA, the CDR3 is TGTGCCAGCAGTTCAGGTGTCAGGCAGCCCCAGCATTTT. It is translated as CASSSGVRQPQHF.

The chain joins TRBV11-2 to TRBJ2-1, with D uncertain. V lost 0 bases and J lost 9, with 9 bases in between. Germline V gene sequence: CDR1 SGHAT, CDR2 FQNNGV. The CDR3 has 13 residues. In DNA form, the CDR3 reads TGTGCCAGCAGCTTAGAGACGTCCGGTGAGCAGTTCTTC. Translated, it gives CASSLETSGEQFF.

This clone turned up a few times. This chain uses TRBV6-5 with TRBJ2-2, with TRBD1 matching over 9 bases. The CDR3 is 16 residues long. The trim removed 3 bases at V and 5 bases at J, leaving 7 bases unmatched. Germline V gene lookup returns CDR1 MNHEY and CDR2 SVGAGI. CDR3 amino acids: CASSYPGQGRTGELFF. The CDR3 nucleotides read TGTGCCAGCAGTTATCCGGGACAGGGTAGGACCGGGGAGCTGTTTTTT.

The V and J genes are TRBV12-3 or TRBV12-4 and TRBJ2-7; unclear D gene. V gave up 0 bases and J gave up 7 bases, with 4 bases separating them. The CDR3 totals 11 residues. CDR3 DNA: TGTGCCAGCAGTTTAGCGGGGGAGCAGTACTTC. Amino acid sequence: CASSLAGEQYF.

The rearrangement uses TRBV5-4 and TRBJ1-2; a possible D gene is TRBD1 (6 bases). Trimming removed 2 bases from V and 2 bases from J, with 10 bases in between. The CDR3 runs to 14 residues. In germline, CDR1 is SGHNT, CDR2 YYREEE (reference sequence). As DNA, the CDR3 is TGTGCCAGCAGCTTTCGAGGGGGAAACTATGGCTACACCTTC. Amino acid sequence: CASSFRGGNYGYTF.

The V call is TRBV20-1, the J call TRBJ2-7; D ambiguous. CDR3 size: 12 residues. V was clipped by 2 bases and J by 6 bases, with 11 bases between them. Germline V gene lookup returns CDR1 DFQATT and CDR2 SNEGSKA (reference sequence). In DNA form, the CDR3 reads TGCAGTGCTAGACCGGGTTCCACCGAGCAGTACTTC. Translating gives CSARPGSTEQYF.

In its sample, this clone was seen many times. V is TRBV19 and J is TRBJ2-7; TRBD2 might be the D (5 bases). The CDR3 has 15 amino acids. The ends were cut back, 4 bases at V and 2 bases at J, with 15 bases in the middle. CDR1 is LNHDA, CDR2 SQIVND, per germline (reference sequence). The CDR3 is CASSTRRRVPYEQYF. The CDR3 bases are TGTGCCAGTAGTACCCGTCGGCGGGTCCCCTACGAGCAGTACTTC.

The chain employs TRBV6-1 and TRBJ1-6; D call uncertain. Trimming took off 2 bases at V and 7 bases at J, with 12 bases between the two ends. Germline V gene sequence: CDR1 MNHNS, CDR2 SASEGT. The CDR3 extends over 15 amino acids. CDR3 DNA sequence: TGTGCCAGCAGTGAACGCGGCCAGCGAAATTCACCCCTCCACTTT. It encodes CASSERGQRNSPLHF.

In its sample, this clone was seen many times. The chain joins TRBV3-1 to TRBJ2-3; possibly TRBD1 for D (5 bases). CDR3 length: 13 amino acids. Trimming took off 3 bases at V and 4 bases at J, with 8 bases between the two ends. The germline V gene has CDR1 LGHDT and CDR2 YNNKEL (reference sequence). As DNA, the CDR3 is TGTGCCAGCAGCCACCCAGGGCCAGATACGCAGTATTTT. Translating gives CASSHPGPDTQYF.

Only one count was recorded for this clone. CDR3 loop: CASSPQGRNSPLHF. The CDR3 DNA reads as TGTGCCAGCTCACCACAGGGACGTAACTCACCCCTCCACTTT. The rearrangement links TRBV18 to TRBJ1-6; weak D call: TRBD1 (5 bases). The CDR3 consists of 14 residues. Germline values: CDR1 KGHSH, CDR2 LQKENI. V was trimmed by 1 base and J by 10 bases, leaving 11 bases between them.

This clone appeared many times. This chain connects TRBV4-1 to TRBJ2-7, with 10 bases matching TRBD1. The CDR3 spans 13 residues. Germline V gives CDR1 MGHRA, CDR2 YSYEKL. V dropped 4 bases and J dropped 6; count of bases not matched to a gene: 3. CDR3 in DNA: TGCGCCAGCAGCCCAGGACAGGGGGGCGAGCAGTACTTC. Translated: CASSPGQGGEQYF.

The rearrangement joins TRBV5-1 to TRBJ1-1, with D possibly being TRBD1 (5 bases). Germline lookup yields CDR1 SGHRS and CDR2 YFSETQ. The CDR3 covers 15 residues. Trimming removed 3 bases at V and 0 bases at J, with 12 bases between. The CDR3 spells CASSWGGAVNTEAFF. The CDR3 DNA sequence: TGCGCCAGCAGCTGGGGGGGAGCGGTGAACACTGAAGCTTTCTTT. Full variable domain (outside the CDR3, taken from reference TRBV5-1 and TRBJ1-1): KAGVTQTPRYLIKTRGQQVTLSCSPISGHRSVSWYQQTPGQGLQFLFEYFSETQRNKGNFPGRFSGRQFSNSRSEMNVSTLELGDSALYLCASSWGGAVNTEAFFGQGTRLTVV.

This clone was counted a few times. This chain links TRBV10-3 with TRBJ2-3, with 8 bases fitting TRBD2. The CDR3 covers 15 residues. With 8 bases clipped from V and 7 bases from J, the junction kept 14 bases outside the gene matches. Germline CDR1 is ENHRY and CDR2 is SYGVKD. The CDR3, as DNA: TGTGCCATCGGGACCGGGACTAGAGGGGTAAATACGCAGTATTTT. This encodes CAIGTGTRGVNTQYF.

In this sample, this clone turned up a few times. The CDR3 here is CASSPRDRTLYGYTF. The CDR3 DNA follows: TGTGCCAGTAGTCCCCGGGACAGAACCCTCTATGGCTACACCTTC. The V call is TRBV19, the J call TRBJ1-2; 7 bases fit TRBD1. Germline V gene lookup returns CDR1 LNHDA and CDR2 SQIVND (reference sequence). The CDR3 loop spans 15 amino acids. V dropped 5 bases and J dropped 4; count of bases not matched to a gene: 10.

This clone was seen repeatedly, ten times or more. This chain joins TRBV19 and TRBJ2-1; 8 bases line up with TRBD2. This CDR3 has 13 amino acids. With V trimmed by 10 bases and J by 9 bases, 11 bases remained unmatched. Germline lookup yields CDR1 LNHDA and CDR2 SQIVND (reference sequence). The CDR3 region has the DNA TGTGCCACCGAGCGGGAGCCGGCCACTGAGCAGTTCTTC. As protein: CATEREPATEQFF.

V and J are TRBV19 and TRBJ1-5; unclear D gene. CDR1 is LNHDA, CDR2 SQIVND, per germline (reference sequence). The CDR3 totals 13 residues. The V and J ends lost 5 bases and 4 bases respectively, with 9 bases between them. Written as DNA, the CDR3 is TGTGCCAGTAGTTCCGGAGAGAATCAGCCCCAGCATTTT. It specifies CASSSGENQPQHF.

The chain has TRBV20-1 and TRBJ1-1, with D perhaps TRBD1 (5 bases). This CDR3 is 13 amino acids long. Between the trimmed V and J ends, which lost 3 bases and 4 bases, there was a span of 12 bases. Germline loops: CDR1 DFQATT, CDR2 SNEGSKA (reference sequence). DNA of the CDR3: TGCAGTGCTAGGACAGATATGACCACTGAAGCTTTCTTT. Residues: CSARTDMTTEAFF.

The rearrangement links TRBV11-1 to TRBJ1-2, with unresolved D. Germline lookup yields CDR1 SGHAT and CDR2 FQDESV (reference sequence). Trimming left V 6 bases short and J 8 bases short, with 16 bases between. The CDR3 covers 13 residues. CDR3 loop: CASSPLYSRGYTF. The CDR3 bases are TGTGCCAGCAGTCCCCTATACAGTCGGGGCTACACCTTC.

This clone was recorded at least ten times. This chain joins TRBV19 and TRBJ2-6; TRBD2 aligns across 7 bases. Germline assignment: CDR1 LNHDA and CDR2 SQIVND (reference sequence). The CDR3 is made up of 16 amino acids. V lost 3 bases and J lost 2; bases outside the gene matches: 4. CDR3 in DNA: TGTGCCAGTAGTATCGAAGCGGGGACTGGGGCCAACGTCCTGACTTTC. This translates into CASSIEAGTGANVLTF.

The chain recombines TRBV7-8 with TRBJ1-5; 7 bases map to TRBD1. Germline V lookup: CDR1 SGHVS, CDR2 FQNEAQ. The CDR3 is 14 residues long. With V trimmed by 9 bases and J by 4 bases, 9 bases remained unmatched. The CDR3 protein is CASSRVQGNQPQHF. The CDR3 DNA is TGTGCCAGTAGCCGGGTACAGGGGAATCAGCCCCAGCATTTT. Variable domain in full (rest from reference TRBV7-8 and TRBJ1-5): GAGVSQSPRYKVAKRGQDVALRCDPISGHVSLFWYQQALGQGPEFLTYFQNEAQLDKSGLPSDRFFAERPEGSVSTLKIQRTQQEDSAVYLCASSRVQGNQPQHFGDGTRLSIL.